This T cell receptor beta chain comes out of a study of monozygotic twins with inflammatory bowel disease. CDR1 and CDR2 (germline): SGHRS, YFSETQ. This CDR3 is 14 amino acids long. In eight separate reactions per sample, cDNA was generated. From its re-call of the 5' RACE reads, TCRdb lists each CDR3 protein once, without DNA. The sample holds around 97,000 distinct CDR3 sequences. The sample taken for sequencing was blood. This receptor was taken from a human donor with ulcerative colitis or Crohn's disease, or a healthy co-twin of an affected twin (not recorded which). The J gene is TRBJ2-3, the V gene TRBV5-1; TCRdb indicates TRBD1, and absent DNA this call remains unverified. The chain's CDR3 is CASSLVTGGDTQYF.